These 14 T cell receptor beta chains were all obtained from the same sample, sequenced in a study of T cells after yellow fever vaccination. Each CDR3 protein is one row after TCRdb ran MiXCR on the 5' RACE reads. The sample consists of about 130,000 distinct CDR3 sequences, 8% to 10% of them appearing once. The sequenced sample was CD8+ T cells sorted from PBMCs, obtained on the day of the yellow fever booster vaccination. These receptors were taken from a man between 18 and 29 years old who received the YFV17D yellow fever vaccine.

This clonotype was seen a handful of times. This chain joins TRBV7-6 and TRBJ2-5; no definite D call. The CDR3 covers 14 residues. V lost 4 bases and J lost 2, with 11 bases in between. CDR1 and CDR2 from the germline V gene are SGHVS and FNYEAQ. The CDR3 loop reads CASSSRTSQETQYF. The CDR3, as DNA: TGTGCCAGCAGCTCTAGGACCAGTCAAGAGACCCAGTACTTC.

The J gene is TRBJ2-5, the V gene TRBV4-3, with D uncertain. The CDR3 is 18 amino acids. Looked up from germline, CDR1 is LGHNA and CDR2 is YSLEER. V lost 0 bases to trimming and J lost 1 base, with 18 bases between them. CDR3 protein: CASSQDGQRVSGQETQYF. The CDR3, as DNA: TGCGCCAGCAGCCAAGATGGCCAACGTGTTTCGGGCCAAGAGACCCAGTACTTC.

The rearrangement links TRBV4-2 to TRBJ2-3, with 7 bases fitting TRBD1. The CDR3 sequence is 15 residues long. CDR1 is LGHNA, CDR2 YNFKEQ, per germline. After removal of 3 bases from V and 4 bases from J, the junction contained 7 bases not matched to a gene. The CDR3 reads CASSHRVGGADTQYF. CDR3 in DNA: TGTGCCAGCAGCCATAGAGTAGGGGGCGCAGATACGCAGTATTTT.

The sample holds a few counts of this clonotype. The chain is built from TRBV12-3 or TRBV12-4 and TRBJ2-1; 9 nucleotides agree with TRBD2. This CDR3 is 14 amino acids long. Trimming took 3 bases from V and 5 from J; bases not matched to a gene: 2. Here the CDR3 reads CASSFAGGDNEQFF. The CDR3 coding sequence is TGTGCCAGCAGTTTCGCGGGGGGGGACAATGAGCAGTTCTTC.

This clonotype has only a few counts. The J gene is TRBJ2-5, the V gene TRBV25-1; D unresolved. The germline CDR1 and CDR2 sequences are MGHDK and SYGVNS. The ends were cut back, 1 base at V and 2 bases at J, with 14 bases in the middle. The CDR3 spans 16 residues. Here the CDR3 DNA reads TGTGCCAGCAGTGAATGGTCGAGTAACGAGCAAGAGACCCAGTACTTC. Its protein is CASSEWSSNEQETQYF.

This clonotype has more than one count but fewer than ten. The chain carries TRBV4-1 and TRBJ2-3, with D tentatively TRBD1 or TRBD2 (6 bases each). V was trimmed by 4 bases and J by 6 bases, leaving 17 bases between them. Germline CDR1 and CDR2: MGHRA and YSYEKL. This CDR3 has 15 residues. The CDR3 region is CASSRERGVWDTQYF. The DNA of the CDR3 is TGCGCCAGCAGCCGGGAGAGGGGGGTATGGGATACGCAGTATTTT.

In this sample, this clonotype turned up a few times. The chain has TRBV20-1 and TRBJ2-5, with D perhaps TRBD2 (5 bases). Deletions cut 7 bases from V and 3 bases from J, with 12 bases between. The CDR3 is 12 amino acids. CDR1 and CDR2 from the germline V gene are DFQATT and SNEGSKA (reference sequence). The CDR3 is CSVGWGEETQYF. In nucleotides, the CDR3 is TGCAGTGTGGGATGGGGAGAAGAGACCCAGTACTTC.

This clonotype was seen more than once but under ten times. The rearrangement uses TRBV19 and TRBJ2-5; 10 nucleotides agree with TRBD1. Germline V gene sequence: CDR1 LNHDA, CDR2 SQIVND (reference sequence). This CDR3 has 15 amino acids. V was clipped by 5 bases and J by 4 bases; unmatched bases: 7. The CDR3 is CASSPGDRGLETQYF. The CDR3 bases are TGTGCCAGTAGTCCTGGCGACAGGGGGCTAGAGACCCAGTACTTC. Full variable domain (missing parts from reference TRBV19 and TRBJ2-5): DGGITQSPKYLFRKEGQNVTLSCEQNLNHDAMYWYRQDPGQGLRLIYYSQIVNDFQKGDIAEGYSVSREKKESFPLTVTSAQKNPTAFYLCASSPGDRGLETQYFGPGTRLLVL.

This chain links TRBV15 with TRBJ1-4; a weak D match, TRBD1 (5 bases). The CDR3 spans 16 residues. V was cut by 6 bases and J by 3 bases, with 17 bases left in between. CDR1 and CDR2 from the germline V gene are LNHNV and YYDKDF (reference sequence). CDR3 protein: CATRTIGTLSNEKLFF. In nucleotides, the CDR3 is TGTGCCACCAGGACCATCGGGACCCTCTCTAATGAAAAACTGTTTTTT.

This clonotype was picked up many times. This sequence joins TRBV5-6 and TRBJ2-1, with D perhaps matching TRBD1 or TRBD2 (6 bases each). The germline gives CDR1 SGHDT, CDR2 YYEEEE. V was clipped by 5 bases and J by 2 bases, with 11 bases between them. CDR3 size: 14 residues. CDR3 protein: CASSKGGPYNEQFF. DNA for the CDR3: TGTGCCAGCAGTAAGGGGGGCCCCTACAATGAGCAGTTCTTC.

The chain couples TRBV9 to TRBJ2-3; D remains ambiguous. The CDR3 sequence is 17 residues long. Germline loops: CDR1 SGDLS, CDR2 YYNGEE. Trimming cost V 4 bases and J 3 bases, with 21 bases left between them. CDR3 in amino acids: CASSPRPREWVTDTQYF. The CDR3 DNA reads as TGTGCCAGCAGCCCCCGGCCACGAGAGTGGGTGACAGATACGCAGTATTTT.

The chain is built from TRBV19 and TRBJ2-3, with 11 positions matching TRBD2. Germline V gene sequence: CDR1 LNHDA, CDR2 SQIVND (reference sequence). CDR3 length equals 20 residues. With V trimmed by 3 bases and J by 2 bases, 16 bases remained unmatched. CDR3 sequence reads: CASSIPEASGGPIPTDTQYF. CDR3 DNA: TGTGCCAGTAGTATCCCCGAGGCTAGCGGGGGGCCCATCCCCACAGATACGCAGTATTTT.

V and J are TRBV14 and TRBJ2-7; D gene uncertain. Germline V CDR1 and CDR2: SGHDN, FVKESK. Between the trimmed V and J ends, which lost 3 bases and 5 bases, there was a span of 11 bases. The CDR3 covers 13 residues. CDR3 amino acids: CASSHDVVDEQYV. DNA of the CDR3: TGTGCCAGCAGCCATGATGTGGTCGACGAGCAGTACGTC.

In this sample, this clonotype turned up many times. V is TRBV6-2 or TRBV6-3 and J is TRBJ2-1; 9 nucleotides align to TRBD2. J was trimmed by 5 bases and V by 0 bases; bases with no gene match: 5. This CDR3 has 16 amino acids. Germline CDR1 MNHEY, CDR2 SVGEGT. The CDR3 DNA is TGTGCCAGCAGTTACTCCGTGACTAGCGGCCACAATGAGCAGTTCTTC. As protein: CASSYSVTSGHNEQFF.